One and the same sample provided the 24 T cell receptor beta chains below, sequenced in a study of shared clonotypes between healthy human individuals. TCRdb keeps only in-frame clones here, not all; method: immunoSEQ multiplex PCR. This table holds a few million clones, approximately 96% found once. The sample was naive CD4+ T cells sorted from blood. The subset denotes: CD45RA+ positively selected. The source of these receptors is a man aged 18 to 29 in good health.

Notes on this clone: The sample contains more than one DNA sequence encoding this CDR3. V usage is TRBV18 and J usage is TRBJ2-7, with 12 bases aligning to TRBD2. V shed 4 bases and J 7 bases; nucleotides not matched to a gene: 5. The CDR3 runs to 14 residues. Per the germline V gene, CDR1 is KGHSH and CDR2 is LQKENI. Here the CDR3 DNA reads TGTGCCAGCTCACGACTAGCGGGAGAAGGGGAGCAGTACTTC. Residues: CASSRLAGEGEQYF.

The chain joins TRBV7-6 to TRBJ1-1; weak D call: TRBD1 (6 bases). V was shortened by 1 base and J by 2 bases, with 11 bases between the two germline ends. The CDR3 has 15 residues. Looked up from germline, CDR1 is SGHVS and CDR2 is FNYEAQ. The CDR3 loop reads CASSLVWGLNTEAFF. CDR3 coding DNA: TGTGCCAGCAGCTTAGTATGGGGGCTCAACACTGAAGCTTTCTTT.

This chain joins TRBV19 and TRBJ2-3; perhaps TRBD1 as D (6 bases). V was shortened by 6 bases and J by 2 bases, with 9 bases between the two germline ends. Germline V gene data show CDR1 as LNHDA and CDR2 as SQIVND (reference sequence). The CDR3 runs 13 residues. The CDR3 nucleotides read TGTGCCAGTAGCCGGACAGACACAGATACGCAGTATTTT. Protein: CASSRTDTDTQYF.

The chain uses TRBV5-4 and TRBJ2-3, with 13 bases that match TRBD2. This CDR3 region has 16 residues. In germline, CDR1 is SGHNT, CDR2 YYREEE (reference sequence). V trimming: 5 bases; J trimming: 4 bases; junction bases outside the gene matches: 7. CDR3 in amino acids: CASSRTSGRSADTQYF. The CDR3 nucleotides are TGTGCCAGCAGTCGGACTAGCGGGAGAAGTGCAGATACGCAGTATTTT.

V gene TRBV30 combines with J gene TRBJ1-3; no reliable D call. Germline V gives CDR1 GTSNPN, CDR2 SVGIG (reference sequence). CDR3 length: 15 amino acids. Trimming took 4 bases from V and 0 from J, leaving 13 bases between them. The CDR3 region is CAWTADRYSGNTIYF. CDR3 nucleotides: TGTGCCTGGACCGCGGACCGCTACTCTGGAAACACCATATATTTT.

The gene calls are TRBV7-2 and TRBJ2-7; D gene unclear. The CDR3 covers 16 residues. Germline CDR1 reads SGHTA; CDR2 reads FQGNSA. Trimming removed 4 bases from V and 0 bases from J, with 16 bases in between. The CDR3 DNA is TGTGCCAGCAGCTCCCCCACGAGGACCCCCTCCTACGAGCAGTACTTC. This gives the protein CASSSPTRTPSYEQYF.

The rearrangement uses TRBV11-2 and TRBJ1-1; D may be TRBD1 (5 bases). CDR1 is SGHAT and CDR2 is FQNNGV in the germline V gene. V dropped 5 bases and J dropped 0 bases, with 13 bases sitting between them. This CDR3 is 15 amino acids long. CDR3 sequence: CASSKTTGVNTEAFF. CDR3 nucleotide sequence: TGTGCCAGCAGCAAAACTACAGGAGTGAACACTGAAGCTTTCTTT. The full variable domain, in which reference TRBV11-2 and TRBJ1-1 provide the parts outside the CDR3, is EAGVAQSPRYKIIEKRQSVAFWCNPISGHATLYWYQQILGQGPKLLIQFQNNGVVDDSQLPKDRFSAERLKGVDSTLKIQPAKLEDSAVYLCASSKTTGVNTEAFFGQGTRLTVV.

The chain couples TRBV30 to TRBJ1-3, with 7 bases matching TRBD1. This CDR3 is 13 amino acids long. J gave up 0 bases and V 6 bases, and 2 bases lay outside the gene matches. Germline assignment: CDR1 GTSNPN and CDR2 SVGIG (reference sequence). The CDR3: CACDRASGNTIYF. CDR3 DNA sequence: TGTGCCTGTGACAGGGCCTCTGGAAACACCATATATTTT.

CDR3 in DNA: TGTGCCATCAGACCTAGCGGGAGCGGAGAGACCCAGTACTTC. Protein product: CAIRPSGSGETQYF. The V and J genes are TRBV10-3 and TRBJ2-5; 10 nucleotides agree with TRBD2. The CDR3 consists of 14 residues. Germline V gene lookup returns CDR1 ENHRY and CDR2 SYGVKD. Unmatched junction bases numbered 5, after V lost 6 bases and J lost 4 bases.

V is TRBV5-1 and J is TRBJ2-3, with TRBD1 matching 8 bases. This CDR3 has 18 amino acids. V trimming: 0 bases; J trimming: 0 bases; junction bases outside the gene matches: 9. Germline assignment: CDR1 SGHRS and CDR2 YFSETQ. The CDR3 DNA reads as TGCGCCAGCAGCTTGGGTCTAACAGGGGGAACTAGCACAGATACGCAGTATTTT. This encodes CASSLGLTGGTSTDTQYF.

J is TRBJ1-6 and V is TRBV2, with D hard to call. This CDR3 contains 13 residues. Trimming stripped 7 bases from V and 8 bases from J, with 12 bases between. Germline V gene data show CDR1 as SNHLY and CDR2 as FYNNEI. CDR3 bases: TGTGCCAGCACGAACGGGGAGTATTCACCCCTCCACTTT. Amino acids: CASTNGEYSPLHF.

Notes on this clone: The same CDR3 also results from other DNA sequences found in this sample. This rearrangement joins TRBV28 to TRBJ1-1; D gene uncertain. Trimming took 1 base from V and 8 from J, leaving 5 bases between them. This CDR3 comprises 11 residues. The germline gives CDR1 MDHEN, CDR2 SYDVKM. Written as DNA, the CDR3 is TGTGCCAGCAGTTTATTGAGGGAAGCTTTCTTT. The encoded protein is CASSLLREAFF.

This rearrangement joins TRBV10-2 to TRBJ2-3; D is undetermined. The CDR3 is 12 residues long. Germline V gene sequence: CDR1 WSHSY, CDR2 SAAADI. Trimming took off 2 bases at V and 9 bases at J, with 9 bases between the two ends. CDR3 residues: CASSEGIGTQYF. CDR3 sequence (DNA): TGCGCCAGCAGTGAGGGAATCGGCACGCAGTATTTT.

The chain recombines TRBV2 with TRBJ1-6, with D uncertain. V was clipped by 3 bases and J by 7 bases, with 13 bases between them. Germline CDR1 reads SNHLY; CDR2 reads FYNNEI. The CDR3 extends over 15 amino acids. The CDR3 DNA follows: TGTGCCAGCAGTGATAAGTCCGAACGGAATTCACCCCTCCACTTT. Translating it yields CASSDKSERNSPLHF.

The sample holds a few counts of this clone. This rearrangement joins TRBV5-6 to TRBJ1-4, with 11 bases aligning to TRBD1. Germline loops: CDR1 SGHDT, CDR2 YYEEEE. The CDR3 covers 13 residues. The trim removed 3 bases at V and 14 bases at J, leaving 6 bases unmatched. CDR3 DNA sequence: TGTGCCAGCAGCTCACCCGGGACAGGGGGTCTGTTTTTT. It is translated as CASSSPGTGGLFF.

This chain joins TRBV2 and TRBJ1-4, with D possibly TRBD1 on 6 matching bases. Per the germline V gene, CDR1 is SNHLY and CDR2 is FYNNEI. CDR3 length equals 16 residues. V was pared by 4 bases and J by 5 bases, with 17 bases between. The CDR3 DNA follows: TGTGCCAGCAGTGCTAGCTTATCAGGGGCGAATGAAAAACTGTTTTTT. Translation: CASSASLSGANEKLFF.

This clone has a single count. This chain connects TRBV6-6 to TRBJ1-4; 7 bases are shared with TRBD1. Germline CDR1 reads MNHNY; CDR2 reads SVGAGI (reference sequence). The CDR3 spans 14 residues. J lost 3 bases, V lost 5 bases, and 3 bases had no gene match. CDR3 sequence (DNA): TGTGCCAGCAGTCTCGGGACAGCTAATGAAAAACTGTTTTTT. Encoded protein: CASSLGTANEKLFF.

This sequence joins TRBV5-1 and TRBJ2-6, with D perhaps TRBD1 (6 bases). V dropped 4 bases and J dropped 1 base, with 15 bases sitting between them. This CDR3 is 17 amino acids long. The germline V gene encodes CDR1 SGHRS and CDR2 YFSETQ. CDR3 DNA sequence: TGCGCCAGCAGCCACGAAGTTCAGGGGTCTGGGGCCAACGTCCTGACTTTC. Encoded protein: CASSHEVQGSGANVLTF.

The genes are TRBV5-6 and TRBJ2-2, with D possibly being TRBD1 (6 bases). V gave up 0 bases and J gave up 5 bases, with 14 bases separating them. This CDR3 is built from 16 residues. Germline V gene sequence: CDR1 SGHDT, CDR2 YYEEEE. The CDR3 sequence is CASSLESGARTGELFF. The CDR3 DNA is TGTGCCAGCAGCTTGGAATCAGGGGCGCGAACCGGGGAGCTGTTTTTT.

The table lists this clone with a count of one. The V and J genes are TRBV19 and TRBJ2-7; D is perhaps TRBD1 (6 bases). Germline V gene data show CDR1 as LNHDA and CDR2 as SQIVND (reference sequence). The CDR3 runs to 14 residues. Trimming left V 5 bases short and J 5 bases short, with 16 bases between. This CDR3 is CASSSDDRLNEQYF. In DNA, the CDR3 is TGTGCCAGTAGTTCCGACGACAGGTTGAACGAGCAGTACTTC. Variable domain in full (rest from reference TRBV19 and TRBJ2-7): DGGITQSPKYLFRKEGQNVTLSCEQNLNHDAMYWYRQDPGQGLRLIYYSQIVNDFQKGDIAEGYSVSREKKESFPLTVTSAQKNPTAFYLCASSSDDRLNEQYFGPGTRLTVT.

The chain has TRBV15 and TRBJ1-2; D is unresolved. The CDR3 runs to 16 residues. CDR1 LNHNV and CDR2 YYDKDF come from the germline V gene (reference sequence). V dropped 0 bases and J dropped 1 base, with 12 bases sitting between them. CDR3 sequence: CATSRDWEAFNYGYTF. CDR3 nucleotide sequence: TGTGCCACCAGCAGAGATTGGGAGGCGTTTAACTATGGCTACACCTTC.

The J gene is TRBJ2-1, the V gene TRBV5-1; D might be TRBD1 (5 bases). CDR3 length: 13 residues. Germline values: CDR1 SGHRS, CDR2 YFSETQ. Deletions cut 0 bases from V and 12 bases from J, with 13 bases between. The CDR3 sequence: CASSLVGRAGQFF. In DNA form, the CDR3 reads TGCGCCAGCAGCTTGGTGGGCAGGGCTGGGCAGTTCTTC. Full variable domain (remainder filled in from reference TRBV5-1 and TRBJ2-1): KAGVTQTPRYLIKTRGQQVTLSCSPISGHRSVSWYQQTPGQGLQFLFEYFSETQRNKGNFPGRFSGRQFSNSRSEMNVSTLELGDSALYLCASSLVGRAGQFFGPGTRLTVL.

V and J are TRBV2 and TRBJ2-5; TRBD1 agrees at 7 bases. Per germline, CDR1 SNHLY and CDR2 FYNNEI. This CDR3 spans 16 amino acids. V shed 5 bases and J 1 base; nucleotides not matched to a gene: 10. In DNA form, the CDR3 reads TGTGCCAGCAGTCGAATCGAGACAGGGAGCCAAGAGACCCAGTACTTC. Translation: CASSRIETGSQETQYF.

The chain couples TRBV6-1 to TRBJ1-2; weak D call: TRBD1 (6 bases). Germline V gene data show CDR1 as MNHNS and CDR2 as SASEGT. The CDR3 is made up of 17 amino acids. V lost 3 bases, J lost 4 bases, and 21 bases lay in between. CDR3 loop: CASSESVTGPSVYGYTF. The CDR3 nucleotides read TGTGCCAGCAGTGAGTCGGTGACAGGCCCTAGCGTCTATGGCTACACCTTC.